The subject of this entry is one T cell receptor (beta chain). The antigen it recognizes is unknown. Base qualities are missing; no much larger clone stands one base away. The sample comes from a study of blood T cell repertoires in COVID-19 (dated by TCRdb to about 2020). The study in broad terms: The collaborator samples originated in the United States, Italy and Spain and spanned the acute and convalescent phases of COVID-19. The material from the prospective study consisted of cDNA or gDNA derived from T cells, B-cell-depleted T cells, or PBMCs. Deeply sampled blood TCRbeta repertoires from subjects exposed to, actively infected with, or recovered from COVID-19 were included in the dataset. The repertoires were released in a freely available public database intended as a resource for research on the immune response to SARS-CoV-2. The samples were drawn from the first 160 participants of the ongoing ImmuneRACE study and from over 950 subjects provided by 6 global collaborators. The sample metadata nearly always contained a de-identified subject ID, COVID-19 status, age in years and sex. Where HLA class I and class II types were available, the types were taken from metadata supplied by the sample provider, not from assay-based typing.

General study outcomes and caveats: Clinical and demographic metadata were provided uncurated, with the amount varying by source and participant.

Each collaborating institution followed its own protocols to collect whole blood in K2EDTA tubes. For TCRbeta analysis, collaborators shipped samples as frozen whole blood, isolated PBMCs, or DNA extracted from either of those sample types. TCRbeta CDR3 regions were amplified from genomic DNA using the immunoSEQ Assay, a bias-controlled multiplex PCR. The source study handled its data this way. Within the assay, amplification of reference gene primers was used to estimate how many nucleated cells each sample contained. Sequence reads were collapsed and filtered to measure the absolute abundance of every unique TCRbeta CDR3 rearrangement. For each sample, productive Simpson clonality was calculated as the square root of Simpson's diversity index across productive rearrangements. What TCRdb holds here is the immuneACCESS table cut down to in-frame rearrangements. Part of the clones is not present; checked against another copy, under half of the missing clones reflect an unresolved V gene, and the others are unexplained. V and J calls and clone size are those listed in that table; D and trimming were worked out from the DNA. The sample profile shows about 75,000 clones; 88% of them were found once. The ten largest make up approximately 19% of the sample.

There are 13 amino acids in the CDR3, from cysteine to phenylalanine inclusive. The DNA shown is the 39-base CDR3, in frame from base 1. V drops 2 bases and J drops 3 bases, leaving 7 bases in between. The germline V gene (reference sequence) supplies CDR1 MNHNY and CDR2 SVGAGI. The sequence derives from a human donor in a cohort sampled during active COVID-19. The chain is assembled from TRBV6-6 and TRBJ1-1; confidence is insufficient to name the D gene. The sequenced material came from peripheral blood. The nucleotide sequence reads TGTGCCAGCAGTTACGAGCTGGACACTGAAGCTTTCTTT. Protein translation: CASSYELDTEAFF.